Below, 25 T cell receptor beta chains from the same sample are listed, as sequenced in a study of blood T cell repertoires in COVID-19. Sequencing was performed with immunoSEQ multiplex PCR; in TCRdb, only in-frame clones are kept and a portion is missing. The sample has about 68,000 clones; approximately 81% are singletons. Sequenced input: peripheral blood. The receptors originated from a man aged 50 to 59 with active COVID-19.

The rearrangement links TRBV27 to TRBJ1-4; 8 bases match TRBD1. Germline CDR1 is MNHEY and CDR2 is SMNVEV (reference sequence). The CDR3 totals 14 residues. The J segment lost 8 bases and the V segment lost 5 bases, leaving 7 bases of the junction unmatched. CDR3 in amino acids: CASSTRTGREKLFF. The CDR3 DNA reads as TGTGCCAGCAGTACCCGGACAGGGAGAGAAAAACTGTTTTTT.

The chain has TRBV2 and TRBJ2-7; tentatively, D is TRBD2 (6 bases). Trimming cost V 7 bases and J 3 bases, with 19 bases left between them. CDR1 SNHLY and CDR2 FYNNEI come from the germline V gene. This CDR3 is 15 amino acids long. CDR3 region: CASNQGGGFFYEQYF. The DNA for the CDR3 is TGTGCCAGCAACCAGGGAGGAGGGTTCTTCTACGAGCAGTACTTC.

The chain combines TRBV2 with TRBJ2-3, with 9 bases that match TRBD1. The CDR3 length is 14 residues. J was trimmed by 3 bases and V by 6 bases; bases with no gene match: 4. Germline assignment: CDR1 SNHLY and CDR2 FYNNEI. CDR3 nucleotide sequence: TGTGCCAGCAGGGACAGGGGAATAACAGATACGCAGTATTTT. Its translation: CASRDRGITDTQYF.

The CDR3 here is CSGGQGSETQYF. In DNA form, the CDR3 reads TGCAGCGGGGGACAGGGGAGCGAGACCCAGTACTTC. The chain is built from TRBV29-1 and TRBJ2-5, with 10 positions matching TRBD1. V lost 7 bases to trimming and J lost 5 bases; unmatched junction nucleotides: 4. In germline, CDR1 is SQVTM, CDR2 ANQGSEA. The CDR3 has 12 residues.

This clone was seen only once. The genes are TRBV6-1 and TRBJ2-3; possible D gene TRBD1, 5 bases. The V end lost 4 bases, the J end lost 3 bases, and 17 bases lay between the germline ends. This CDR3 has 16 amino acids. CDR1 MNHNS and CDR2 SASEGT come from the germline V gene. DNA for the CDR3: TGTGCCAGCAGTGGCCGGACAACCTTTCCGACAGATACGCAGTATTTT. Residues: CASSGRTTFPTDTQYF.

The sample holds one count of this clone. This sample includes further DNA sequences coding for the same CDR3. CDR3 in amino acids: CASSIGGARGETQYF. CDR3 nucleotide sequence: TGTGCCAGTAGTATCGGGGGGGCACGGGGAGAGACCCAGTACTTC. This chain uses TRBV19 with TRBJ2-5; 8 positions agree with TRBD2. Germline V gene sequence: CDR1 LNHDA, CDR2 SQIVND (reference sequence). The V and J ends lost 3 bases and 4 bases, in that order; junction bases with no gene match: 7. The CDR3 covers 15 residues.

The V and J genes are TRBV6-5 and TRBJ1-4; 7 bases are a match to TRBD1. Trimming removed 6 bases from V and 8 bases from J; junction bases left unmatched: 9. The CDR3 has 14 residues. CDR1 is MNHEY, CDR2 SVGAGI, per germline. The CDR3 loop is CASSPRQGSEKLFF. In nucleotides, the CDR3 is TGTGCCAGCAGCCCCAGACAGGGCTCGGAAAAACTGTTTTTT.

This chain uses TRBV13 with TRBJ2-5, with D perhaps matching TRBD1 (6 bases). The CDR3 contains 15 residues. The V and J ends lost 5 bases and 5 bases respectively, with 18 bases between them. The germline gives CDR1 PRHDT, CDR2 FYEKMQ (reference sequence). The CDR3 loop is CASSTRGGLGETQYF. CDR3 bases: TGTGCCAGCAGCACCCGTGGGGGCCTAGGGGAGACCCAGTACTTC.

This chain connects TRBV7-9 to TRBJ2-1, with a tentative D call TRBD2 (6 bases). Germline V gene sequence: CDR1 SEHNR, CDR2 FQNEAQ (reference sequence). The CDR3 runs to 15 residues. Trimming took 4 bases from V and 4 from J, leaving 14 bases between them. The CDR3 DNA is TGTGCCAGCAGCTCCCGGCTAGCGAGTTACAATGAGCAGTTCTTC. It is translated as CASSSRLASYNEQFF.

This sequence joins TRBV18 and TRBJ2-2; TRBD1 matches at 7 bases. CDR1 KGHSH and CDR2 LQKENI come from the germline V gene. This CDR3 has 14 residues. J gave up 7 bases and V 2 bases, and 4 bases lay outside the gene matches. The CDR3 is CASSPRQGDGELFF. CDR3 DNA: TGTGCCAGCTCACCAAGACAGGGTGACGGGGAGCTGTTTTTT. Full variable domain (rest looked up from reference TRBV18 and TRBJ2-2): NAGVMQNPRHLVRRRGQEARLRCSPMKGHSHVYWYRQLPEEGLKFMVYLQKENIIDESGMPKERFSAEFPKEGPSILRIQQVVRGDSAAYFCASSPRQGDGELFFGEGSRLTVL.

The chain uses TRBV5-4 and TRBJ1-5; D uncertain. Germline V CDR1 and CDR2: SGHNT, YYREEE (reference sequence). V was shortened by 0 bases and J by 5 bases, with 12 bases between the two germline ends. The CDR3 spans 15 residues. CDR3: CASSLGPGYHQPQHF. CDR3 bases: TGTGCCAGCAGCTTGGGTCCGGGGTACCATCAGCCCCAGCATTTT. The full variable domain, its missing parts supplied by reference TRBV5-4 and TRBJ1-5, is ETGVTQSPTHLIKTRGQQVTLRCSSQSGHNTVSWYQQALGQGPQFIFQYYREEENGRGNFPPRFSGLQFPNYSSELNVNALELDDSALYLCASSLGPGYHQPQHFGDGTRLSIL.

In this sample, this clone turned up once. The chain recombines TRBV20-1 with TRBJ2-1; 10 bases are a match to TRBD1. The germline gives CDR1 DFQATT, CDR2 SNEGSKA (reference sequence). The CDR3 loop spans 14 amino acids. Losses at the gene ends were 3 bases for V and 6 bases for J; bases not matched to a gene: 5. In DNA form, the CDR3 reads TGCAGTGCTAGTAGGACAGGGGGTCCCAATGAGCAGTTCTTC. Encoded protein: CSASRTGGPNEQFF.

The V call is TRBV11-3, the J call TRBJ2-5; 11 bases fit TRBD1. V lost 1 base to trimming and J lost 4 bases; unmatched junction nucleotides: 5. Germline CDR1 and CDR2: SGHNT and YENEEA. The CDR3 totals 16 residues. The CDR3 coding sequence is TGTGCCAGCAGCTTAGGTGGGACAGGGGGTTCAGAGACCCAGTACTTC. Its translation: CASSLGGTGGSETQYF.

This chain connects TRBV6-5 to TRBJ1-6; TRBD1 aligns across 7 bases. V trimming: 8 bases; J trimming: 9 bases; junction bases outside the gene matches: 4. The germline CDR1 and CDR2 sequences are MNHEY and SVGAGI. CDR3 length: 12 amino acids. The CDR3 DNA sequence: TGTGCCAGCCAAGGGGGCGGTTCACCCCTCCACTTT. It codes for CASQGGGSPLHF.

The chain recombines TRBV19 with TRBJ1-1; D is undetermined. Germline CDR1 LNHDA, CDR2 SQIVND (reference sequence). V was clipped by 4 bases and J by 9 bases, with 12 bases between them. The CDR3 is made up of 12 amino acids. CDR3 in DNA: TGTGCCAGTAGTACCCGCAGGCTACAAGCTTTCTTT. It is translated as CASSTRRLQAFF.

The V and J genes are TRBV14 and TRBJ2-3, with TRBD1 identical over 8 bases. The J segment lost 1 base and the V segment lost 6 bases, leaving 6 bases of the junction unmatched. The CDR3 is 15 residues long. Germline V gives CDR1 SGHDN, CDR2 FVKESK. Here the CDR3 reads CASSLGQGGTDTQYF. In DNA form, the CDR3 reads TGTGCCAGCAGTCTTGGACAGGGCGGCACAGATACGCAGTATTTT.

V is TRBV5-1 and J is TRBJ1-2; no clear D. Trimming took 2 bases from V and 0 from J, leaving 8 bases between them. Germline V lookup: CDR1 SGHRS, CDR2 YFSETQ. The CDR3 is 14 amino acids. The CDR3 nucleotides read TGCGCCAGCAGCTTAAACTCACCTAACTATGGCTACACCTTC. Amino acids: CASSLNSPNYGYTF.

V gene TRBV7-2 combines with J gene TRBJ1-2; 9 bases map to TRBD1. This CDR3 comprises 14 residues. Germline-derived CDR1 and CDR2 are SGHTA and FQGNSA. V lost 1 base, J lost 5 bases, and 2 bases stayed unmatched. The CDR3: CASSLGQGGYGYTF. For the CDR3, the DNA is TGTGCCAGCAGCTTAGGACAGGGGGGGTATGGCTACACCTTC.

CDR3 nucleotides: TGTGCCACCAGTGATCCAGGGGTTGGCAATCAGCCCCAGCATTTT. Translating gives CATSDPGVGNQPQHF. This rearrangement joins TRBV24-1 to TRBJ1-5, with D possibly TRBD1 on 6 matching bases. Germline loops: CDR1 KGHDR, CDR2 SFDVKD. This CDR3 is built from 15 residues. Trimming stripped 3 bases from V and 2 bases from J, with 10 bases between.

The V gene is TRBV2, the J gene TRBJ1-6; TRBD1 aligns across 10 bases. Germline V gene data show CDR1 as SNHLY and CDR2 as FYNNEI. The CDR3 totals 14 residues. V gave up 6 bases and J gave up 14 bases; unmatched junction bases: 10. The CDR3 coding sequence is TGTGCCAGCAGACTCCGGGACAGGGGTGTATCCCTCCACTTT. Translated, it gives CASRLRDRGVSLHF.

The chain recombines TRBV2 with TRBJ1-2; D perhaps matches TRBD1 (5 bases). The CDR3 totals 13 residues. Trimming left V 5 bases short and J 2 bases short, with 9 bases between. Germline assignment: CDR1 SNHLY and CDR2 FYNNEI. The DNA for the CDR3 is TGTGCCAGCAGTCAAGGGGCGAACTATGGCTACACCTTC. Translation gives CASSQGANYGYTF.

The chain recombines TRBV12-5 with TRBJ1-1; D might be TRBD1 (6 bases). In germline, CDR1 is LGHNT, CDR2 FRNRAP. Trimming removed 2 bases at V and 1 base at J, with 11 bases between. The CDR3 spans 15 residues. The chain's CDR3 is CASGLTGSRNTEAFF. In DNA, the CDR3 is TGTGCTAGTGGTTTGACAGGGAGTCGGAACACTGAAGCTTTCTTT.

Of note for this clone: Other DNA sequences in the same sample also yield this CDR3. CDR3 coding DNA: TGTGCCTGGAGTCAGACAGGCTCTGGAAACACCATATATTTT. Translated: CAWSQTGSGNTIYF. V and J are TRBV30 and TRBJ1-3, with a possible D match to TRBD1 (6 bases). There are 14 residues in the CDR3. Trimming pared 2 bases from V and 0 bases from J, leaving 8 bases between. CDR1 is GTSNPN and CDR2 is SVGIG in the germline V gene (reference sequence). The full variable domain, rest sourced from reference TRBV30 and TRBJ1-3, is SQTIHQWPATLVQPVGSPLSLECTVEGTSNPNLYWYRQAAGRGLQLLFYSVGIGQISSEVPQNLSASRPQDRQFILSSKKLLLSDSGFYLCAWSQTGSGNTIYFGEGSWLTVV.

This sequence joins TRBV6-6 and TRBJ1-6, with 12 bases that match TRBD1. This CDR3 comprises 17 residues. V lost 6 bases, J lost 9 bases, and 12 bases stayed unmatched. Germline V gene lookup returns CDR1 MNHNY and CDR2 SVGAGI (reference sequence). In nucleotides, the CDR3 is TGTGCCAGCAGACGAACCGGGACAGGGGGCTCGGGTTCACCCCTCCACTTT. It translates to CASRRTGTGGSGSPLHF.

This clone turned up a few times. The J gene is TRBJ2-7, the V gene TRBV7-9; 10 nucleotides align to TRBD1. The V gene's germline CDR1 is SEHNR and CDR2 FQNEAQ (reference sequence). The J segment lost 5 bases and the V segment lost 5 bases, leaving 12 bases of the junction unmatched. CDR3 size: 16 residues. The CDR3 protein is CASSRWGQGKGDEQYF. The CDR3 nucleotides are TGTGCCAGCAGCCGTTGGGGACAGGGGAAAGGCGACGAGCAGTACTTC.